This TCR beta chain appears in the sequencing data of a study of vaccination and CD4 T cells after COVID-19. The sample's treatment: approximately 10-day PBMC culture with coronavirus spike peptide pools or control peptides (ViraFEST assay). In germline, CDR1 is MNHEY, CDR2 SVGAGI. This CDR3 region has 14 residues. V was shortened by 2 bases and J by 8 bases, with 15 bases between the two germline ends. At the Johns Hopkins FTIC core, DNA taken from cultured CD4+ T cells was sequenced by way of the Oncomine TCR Beta short-read assay. In TCRdb, the PCR reads were re-called with MiXCR into one record per CDR3 protein. Of some 9,600 distinct CDR3 sequences in the sample, more than 55% were seen once. As for this clonotype: The antigen is unknown.

The receptor's source is a human donor who had recovered from COVID-19. The V call is TRBV6-5, the J call TRBJ1-2; D may be TRBD1 (5 bases). Sequencing used CD4+ T cells from blood, cultured in vitro. For the CDR3, the DNA is TGTGCCAGCAGTTACCGTCGGGGGGGATTGGGCTACACCTTC. Protein product: CASSYRRGGLGYTF.